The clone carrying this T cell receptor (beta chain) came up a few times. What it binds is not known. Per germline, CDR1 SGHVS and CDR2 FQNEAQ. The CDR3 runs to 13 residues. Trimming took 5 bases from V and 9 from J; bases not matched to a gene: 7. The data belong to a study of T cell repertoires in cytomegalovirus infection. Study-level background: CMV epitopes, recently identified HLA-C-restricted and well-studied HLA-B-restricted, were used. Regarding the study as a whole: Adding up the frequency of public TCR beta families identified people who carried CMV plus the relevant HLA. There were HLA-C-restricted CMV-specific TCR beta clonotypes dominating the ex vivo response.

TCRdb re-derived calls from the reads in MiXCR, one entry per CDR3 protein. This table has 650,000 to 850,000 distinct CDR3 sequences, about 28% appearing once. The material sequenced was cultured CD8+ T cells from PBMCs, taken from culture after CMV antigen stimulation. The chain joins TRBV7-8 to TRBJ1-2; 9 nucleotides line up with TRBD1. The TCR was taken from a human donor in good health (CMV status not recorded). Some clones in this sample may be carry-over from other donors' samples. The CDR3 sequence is CASSAGTGSSYTF. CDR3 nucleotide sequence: TGTGCCAGCAGCGCCGGGACAGGGAGTAGCTACACCTTC.